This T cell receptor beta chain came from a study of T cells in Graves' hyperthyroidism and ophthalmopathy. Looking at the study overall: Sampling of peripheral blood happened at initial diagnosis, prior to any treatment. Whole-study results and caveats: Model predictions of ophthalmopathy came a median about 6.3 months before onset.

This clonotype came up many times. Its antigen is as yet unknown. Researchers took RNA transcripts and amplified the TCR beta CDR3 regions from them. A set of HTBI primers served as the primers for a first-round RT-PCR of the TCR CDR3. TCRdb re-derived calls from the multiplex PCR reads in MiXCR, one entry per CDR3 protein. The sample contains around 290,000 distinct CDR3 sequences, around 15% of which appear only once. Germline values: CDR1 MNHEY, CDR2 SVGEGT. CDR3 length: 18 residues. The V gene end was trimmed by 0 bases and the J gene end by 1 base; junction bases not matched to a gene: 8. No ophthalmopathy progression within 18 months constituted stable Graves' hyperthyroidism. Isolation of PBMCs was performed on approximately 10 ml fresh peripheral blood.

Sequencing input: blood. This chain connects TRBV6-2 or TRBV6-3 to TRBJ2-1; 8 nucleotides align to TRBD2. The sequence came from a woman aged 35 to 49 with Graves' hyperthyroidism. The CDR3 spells CASSYSRTSSHSYNEQFF. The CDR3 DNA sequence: TGTGCCAGCAGTTACTCGAGGACTAGCTCACATTCCTACAATGAGCAGTTCTTC.